In its sample, the clone carrying this TCR beta chain was seen once. Other DNA sequences within the sample encode an identical CDR3. Looked up from germline, CDR1 is MDHEN and CDR2 is SYDVKM. CDR3 length equals 14 residues. The V and J ends lost 3 bases and 3 bases, in that order; junction bases with no gene match: 2. Original analysis: Using reference gene primer amplification, nucleated cell counts were estimated. Data came from immunoSEQ multiplex PCR; TCRdb stores just in-frame clones and leaves some out. V and J calls plus clone size are reproduced from that table; the DNA served to infer D and trimming. The sample has over 200,000 clones, over 75% seen once; the top ten hold approximately 5%. The source of the sample is a study of blood T cell repertoires in COVID-19. Study background: COVID-19 samples collected from the United States, Italy and Spain covered acute and convalescent phases. PBMCs, B-cell-depleted T cells, or T cells provided the cDNA or gDNA that made up the material.

The receptor comes from a human donor in a cohort sampled during active COVID-19. Input material: peripheral blood. The J gene is TRBJ2-7, the V gene TRBV28, with TRBD2 matching 10 bases. The CDR3 reads CASSFSGRLYEQYF. In DNA form, the CDR3 reads TGTGCCAGCAGTTTTAGCGGGAGGCTCTACGAGCAGTACTTC.